This T cell receptor (beta chain) derives from a study of beta chain features in type 1 diabetes. Findings and caveats of the study: Diminished insertions and augmented deletions at VDJ junctions characterized type 1 diabetes patients.

This clone has ten or more counts. Its antigen remains unidentified. Because the CDR3's place on the DNA is in doubt, the DNA is left out and the CDR3 is given as listed by TCRdb. Donors underwent one heparinised blood draw, around 100 mL on average. Sorting that relied on CD45RO/CCR7/CD25/CD127/CD95/CD27 yielded CD4+ naive, central memory, regulatory and stem cell-like memory cells. Sequencing targeted expressed TCRB transcripts, as all isolated RNA had been reverse transcribed. Method: immunoSEQ multiplex PCR; TCRdb's copy keeps in-frame clones and lacks some. The repertoire holds 240,000 or so clones, with 27% as singletons. The source of this sequence is a man aged 25-40 years in good health. The sample consisted of central memory CD4+ T cells from blood.

The CDR3: CASSLGVAAGAPFF. The rearrangement links TRBV7-2 to TRBJ2-1; the table's D gene call, TRBD2, was not cross checked with the DNA. Germline V gene sequence: CDR1 SGHTA, CDR2 FQGNSA. The length of the CDR3 is 14 amino acids, counting both ends.